The entry below gives a single T cell receptor beta chain sequence along with its context. The antigen remains undetermined. One base away lies a much larger clone, so this may be a sequencing read error. The CDR3 length is 19 residues. Germline assignment: CDR1 SGHTA and CDR2 FQGNSA. TCR beta VDJ and CDR3 profiles were obtained from a genomic DNA template. A single record per CDR3 protein comes from TCRdb applying MiXCR to the reads. The table lists approximately 99,000 distinct CDR3 sequences, 40% to 60% of them singletons. The data are from a study of CD8+CD57+ T cells in acquired aplastic anemia. Study background: Mean read depth for CD4+ cells from healthy donors was roughly 10 million. Regarding the study as a whole: Controls and patients did not differ significantly in CD8+ Simpson's diversity.

Sequenced input: sorted CD4+, CD8+, or CD8+CD57+ T cells (not recorded which) from PBMCs. The receptor was derived from a human donor in good health, serving as a control. The chain links TRBV7-2 to TRBJ2-2, with D perhaps assigned TRBD1 or TRBD2 (5 bases each). The CDR3 sequence is CASSLGPTGISPNTGEPFF. CDR3 coding DNA: TGTGCCAGCAGCTTAGGGCCAACAGGCATCTCACCGAACACCGGGGAGCCGTTTTTT.